These 20 T cell receptor beta chains came from one sample sequenced in a study of blood T cells in healthy people across ages. Primers used in a second PCR of about 7 to 12 cycles were a sample-barcoded 5' primer and a J-beta primer mix. MiXCR, run by TCRdb on the 5' RACE reads, gives a single entry per CDR3 protein. The sample lists fewer than 600,000 distinct CDR3 sequences, roughly a quarter occurring once. The sample was also linked to a second study, of T cells of mothers and their children.

The specimen was blood. Receptor source: a boy between 2 and 15 years old in good health.

V is TRBV5-5 and J is TRBJ1-5, with D maybe TRBD1 (5 bases). V lost 2 bases to trimming and J lost 1 base, with 10 bases between them. Germline V gene data show CDR1 as SGHKS and CDR2 as YYEKEE (reference sequence). The CDR3 sequence is 15 residues long. The CDR3 DNA is TGTGCCAGCAGCTTTGGGACGGCGAGCAATCAGCCCCAGCATTTT. Translation gives CASSFGTASNQPQHF.

Ten or more counts support this clonotype. The chain employs TRBV12-5 and TRBJ1-4, with D perhaps matching TRBD1 (5 bases). Germline assignment: CDR1 LGHNT and CDR2 FRNRAP. The CDR3 covers 15 residues. V was pared by 1 base and J by 8 bases, with 14 bases between. The CDR3 nucleotides read TGTGCTAGTGGTTTGGGGACACGCTCCAGCGAAAAACTGTTTTTT. It specifies CASGLGTRSSEKLFF.

This clonotype showed up many times. This chain uses TRBV29-1 with TRBJ2-5; a possible D gene is TRBD2 (6 bases). The J call may be incorrect, as the DNA end agrees better with TRBJ2-7. Germline loops: CDR1 SQVTM, CDR2 ANQGSEA. This CDR3 is built from 17 residues. CDR3 amino acids: CSVSRGGSTGAVYEQYF. The CDR3 DNA reads as TGCAGCGTTTCAAGGGGAGGTAGCACAGGCGCAGTCTACGAGCAGTACTTC.

Only one count was recorded for this clonotype. The chain is built from TRBV7-2 and TRBJ2-5; perhaps TRBD2 as D (5 bases). CDR1 SGHTA and CDR2 FQGNSA come from the germline V gene. With 1 base removed from V and 1 base from J, the gap between germline ends came to 10 bases. The CDR3 contains 15 residues. CDR3 sequence (DNA): TGTGCCAGCAGCTTAGTACGGGGAACCCAAGAGACCCAGTACTTC. Translation: CASSLVRGTQETQYF.

This clonotype came up a few times. The chain combines TRBV10-3 with TRBJ2-7; D remains unclear. The CDR3 runs 16 residues. The V end was cut by 0 bases, the J end by 0 bases, with 12 bases between. The germline CDR1 and CDR2 sequences are ENHRY and SYGVKD. The CDR3 is CAISESSKAVSYEQYF. The CDR3 DNA follows: TGTGCCATCAGTGAGTCGTCTAAGGCAGTCTCCTACGAGCAGTACTTC.

This clonotype has only a few counts. This chain uses TRBV13 with TRBJ2-1, with D unclear. Germline-derived CDR1 and CDR2 are PRHDT and FYEKMQ (reference sequence). CDR3 length: 13 residues. The V and J ends lost 2 bases and 6 bases respectively, with 8 bases between them. CDR3 in DNA: TGTGCCAGCAGCTTAAGCCGATTCAATGAGCAGTTCTTC. Translated: CASSLSRFNEQFF. Full variable domain (remainder filled in from reference TRBV13 and TRBJ2-1): AAGVIQSPRHLIKEKRETATLKCYPIPRHDTVYWYQQGPGQDPQFLISFYEKMQSDKGSIPDRFSAQQFSDYHSELNMSSLELGDSALYFCASSLSRFNEQFFGPGTRLTVL.

A few counts support this clonotype. The chain recombines TRBV28 with TRBJ1-6; D is uncertain. Germline CDR1 reads MDHEN; CDR2 reads SYDVKM. V lost 5 bases and J 0 bases, leaving 8 bases between the germline ends. The CDR3 loop spans 15 amino acids. The CDR3 sequence is CASSTHSSYNSPLHF. The CDR3 coding sequence is TGTGCCAGCAGTACCCACAGCTCCTATAATTCACCCCTCCACTTT.

This clonotype was recorded a few times. The V gene is TRBV25-1, the J gene TRBJ2-2; 9 bases are shared with TRBD1. V shed 1 base and J 6 bases; nucleotides not matched to a gene: 6. From germline, CDR1 is MGHDK and CDR2 SYGVNS. This CDR3 has 16 residues. CDR3 amino acids: CASSESDRGSAGELFF. As DNA, the CDR3 is TGTGCCAGCAGTGAATCAGACAGGGGGTCGGCCGGGGAGCTGTTTTTT.

This clonotype came up a few times. One end of the junction varies from germline; a read error may be responsible. V and J are TRBV12-3 or TRBV12-4 and TRBJ1-6; no reliable D call. The CDR3 has 13 amino acids. CDR3 bases: TGTGCCAGCAGCTTAGCGCGCCGCAGCCCCCTCCACTTT. It specifies CASSLARRSPLHF.

This clonotype was seen more than once but under ten times. The chain couples TRBV10-3 to TRBJ2-5; weak D call: TRBD1 (6 bases). V was pared by 4 bases and J by 5 bases, with 14 bases between. This CDR3 is 14 amino acids long. Germline-derived CDR1 and CDR2 are ENHRY and SYGVKD. The CDR3 sequence: CAISGAGARETQYF. CDR3 nucleotide sequence: TGTGCCATCAGTGGTGCAGGGGCTAGGGAGACCCAGTACTTC.

This clonotype was seen more than once but under ten times. This sequence joins TRBV4-3 and TRBJ2-1; no firm D call. Germline V gene sequence: CDR1 LGHNA, CDR2 YSLEER. V was clipped by 0 bases and J by 0 bases, with 12 bases between them. The CDR3 extends over 17 amino acids. CDR3: CASSQEGMLSSYNEQFF. DNA for the CDR3: TGCGCCAGCAGCCAAGAGGGGATGCTGAGCTCCTACAATGAGCAGTTCTTC.

This clonotype was seen only a few times. The chain joins TRBV7-2 to TRBJ1-4; the D gene is possibly TRBD1 (6 bases). This CDR3 has 13 amino acids. V was cut by 4 bases and J by 8 bases, with 11 bases left in between. Looked up from germline, CDR1 is SGHTA and CDR2 is FQGNSA. In DNA, the CDR3 is TGTGCCAGCAGCTACAGGGAATGGGAAAAACTGTTTTTT. It yields the protein CASSYREWEKLFF.

In this sample, this clonotype turned up a few times. In DNA, the CDR3 is TGTGCCAGCCGATTTCCCAGGGACGAAAAACTGTTTTTT. It yields the protein CASRFPRDEKLFF. The V gene is TRBV12-3 or TRBV12-4, the J gene TRBJ1-4; TRBD1 is a possible D gene (5 bases). The ends were cut back, 8 bases at V and 8 bases at J, with 15 bases in the middle. This CDR3 has 13 amino acids.

The CDR3 DNA follows: TGTGCCAGCAGCAGAGGGACAGTGAATGGCTACACCTTC. Translating gives CASSRGTVNGYTF. This chain joins TRBV6-5 and TRBJ1-2, with 7 positions matching TRBD1. The CDR3 sequence is 13 residues long. J was trimmed by 6 bases and V by 6 bases; bases with no gene match: 7. Per the germline V gene, CDR1 is MNHEY and CDR2 is SVGAGI.

A few counts support this clonotype. The chain is built from TRBV12-5 and TRBJ1-6; D perhaps matches TRBD1 (6 bases). V was trimmed by 7 bases and J by 4 bases, leaving 17 bases between them. Germline V lookup: CDR1 LGHNT, CDR2 FRNRAP. This CDR3 is 16 amino acids long. CDR3: CASAIGGPGYNSPLHF. For the CDR3, the DNA is TGTGCTAGTGCCATCGGGGGGCCAGGATATAATTCACCCCTCCACTTT.

The rearrangement links TRBV24-1 to TRBJ2-5, with D uncertain. The V end was cut by 6 bases, the J end by 5 bases, with 12 bases between. The germline V gene has CDR1 KGHDR and CDR2 SFDVKD. This CDR3 is built from 13 residues. The CDR3 DNA is TGTGCCACCAGTCGGCGCGGAGATGAGACCCAGTACTTC. It specifies CATSRRGDETQYF.

The rearrangement links TRBV11-3 to TRBJ2-5; 10 bases line up with TRBD1. The CDR3 consists of 16 residues. The V segment lost 1 base and the J segment 2 bases; nucleotides outside the gene matches: 4. Germline V lookup: CDR1 SGHNT, CDR2 YENEEA. The CDR3 DNA reads as TGTGCCAGCAGCTTAGGGGGGACAGGGGCTCAAGAGACCCAGTACTTC. Amino acids: CASSLGGTGAQETQYF.

The chain combines TRBV6-6 with TRBJ2-5; no clear D. The end of the DNA is better explained by TRBJ2-7, so the J call may be wrong. This CDR3 contains 12 residues. Germline CDR1 reads MNHNY; CDR2 reads SVGAGI (reference sequence). CDR3 bases: TGTGCCAGCAGCAGGAACAACTACGAGCAGTACTTC. Translation: CASSRNNYEQYF.

This clonotype turned up a few times. V usage is TRBV12-3 or TRBV12-4 and J usage is TRBJ1-1, with D possibly being TRBD1 (6 bases). V lost 5 bases, J lost 0 bases, and 19 bases lay in between. The CDR3 runs 17 residues. The CDR3 region has the DNA TGTGCCAGCAGTCCTTACAGGGTCCAGGTAGTGAACACTGAAGCTTTCTTT. Translating it yields CASSPYRVQVVNTEAFF.

The CDR3 DNA follows: TGCAGTGCTAGAGCCGGGACCTCCAATGAGCAGTTCTTC. Translating it yields CSARAGTSNEQFF. V usage is TRBV20-1 and J usage is TRBJ2-1; D is possibly TRBD1 or TRBD2 (5 bases each). V gave up 1 base and J gave up 6 bases, with 10 bases separating them. The CDR3 extends over 13 amino acids. The germline V gene encodes CDR1 DFQATT and CDR2 SNEGSKA (reference sequence).